This TCR beta chain was captured by sequencing in a study of cytomegalovirus exposure and HLA in healthy donors. Study details: A previous analysis identified approximately 120 million unique TCR beta sequences derived from 180 million or so T cells.

Trimming removed 5 bases from V and 4 bases from J, with 12 bases in between. From germline, CDR1 is SGHVS and CDR2 FNYEAQ. The CDR3 totals 14 residues. Study-wide points: CMV serostatus was the only recorded immune exposure for donors.

Healthy bone marrow donors made up the cohort. Amplification used 60 Vbeta primers and 13 Jbeta primers. The protocol was immunoSEQ multiplex PCR, while the TCRdb copy is restricted to in-frame clones and leaves out a portion. The sample yields under 200,000 clones, over 75% seen once. To note about this clone: Its antigen is still unknown.

The sequence was obtained from a woman in her 30s in good health and CMV-seronegative. The chain combines TRBV7-6 with TRBJ2-1; D uncertain. The sample comprised PBMCs. The CDR3 reads CASSPAPGYNEQFF. In DNA, the CDR3 is TGTGCCAGCAGCCCAGCCCCGGGTTACAATGAGCAGTTCTTC. Full variable domain (remainder filled in from reference TRBV7-6 and TRBJ2-1): GAGVSQSPRYKVTKRGQDVALRCDPISGHVSLYWYRQALGQGPEFLTYFNYEAQQDKSGLPNDRFSAERPEGSISTLTIQRTEQRDSAMYRCASSPAPGYNEQFFGPGTRLTVL.